This T cell receptor beta chain was profiled in a study of CD8+ T cells in alopecia areata. As for the study in general: Administration of oral tofacitinib to treated patients was at 5 to 10 mg twice daily. Study-level points and caveats: Mouse data revealed clearer TCR sharing than patient data did, a gap possibly tied to HLA.

This clone was counted a few times. Its specificity is unknown. The CDR3 is 15 residues long. Germline loops: CDR1 SGHDN, CDR2 FVKESK. V lost 8 bases, J lost 2 bases, and 16 bases lay in between. As the sequencing template, cDNA was produced by extracting RNA and reverse transcribing it. Sequencing used immunoSEQ multiplex PCR; TCRdb keeps in-frame clones, though not all of them. The sample records some 100,000 clones, just under 60% being singletons. Documented treatment: oral pan-JAK inhibitor, 5-10 mg twice daily. Isolation of CD4+ and CD8+ T cells from PBMCs was achieved by sorting. The V gene is TRBV14, the J gene TRBJ2-1; D is tentatively TRBD1 or TRBD2 (6 bases each). This TCR was sampled from a human donor with alopecia areata. Here the sequenced sample was CD8+ T cells sorted from blood, taken between weeks 55 and 65, from a patient treated with tofacitinib. Here the CDR3 reads CASLEGGRPYNEQFF. The CDR3 region has the DNA TGTGCCAGCTTGGAGGGGGGCCGCCCCTACAATGAGCAGTTCTTC.